These 16 T cell receptor beta chains were sequenced from one sample in a study of T cells expressing NK-cell markers. TCRdb processed the 5' RACE reads again and assigns one entry to each CDR3 protein, with no DNA. The sample includes about 110,000 distinct CDR3 sequences. The sequenced sample was blood T cells: a sorted CD56 or NKG2C T cell subset, CD4+ or CD8+ T cells, or bulk PBMC T cells (not recorded which). These TCRs come from a woman between 18 and 70 years old in good health.

This chain links TRBV7-2 with TRBJ2-1; as DNA is missing, the TRBD2 call by TCRdb cannot be tested. CDR3 length equals 15 residues. In germline, CDR1 is SGHTA, CDR2 FQGNSA. The CDR3 region is CASSFGLATRYEQFF. Full variable domain (remainder filled in from reference TRBV7-2 and TRBJ2-1): GAGVSQSPSNKVTEKGKDVELRCDPISGHTALYWYRQSLGQGLEFLIYFQGNSAPDKSGLPSDRFSAERTGGSVSTLTIQRTQQEDSAVYLCASSFGLATRYEQFFGPGTRLTVL.

CDR3 sequence reads: CASSPRTNQWGLEQFF. The chain employs TRBV28 and TRBJ2-1; TCRdb picks TRBD1, but there is no DNA to check that call. Germline CDR1 is MDHEN and CDR2 is SYDVKM. The CDR3 has 16 residues.

V gene TRBV19 combines with J gene TRBJ1-1. This CDR3 has 13 residues. The V gene's germline CDR1 is LNHDA and CDR2 SQIVND (reference sequence). CDR3 region: CASNTPGNTEAFF.

The chain combines TRBV4-3 with TRBJ1-4; TCRdb reports TRBD1, a call that lacks DNA to check it against. There are 13 residues in the CDR3. CDR1 is LGHNA, CDR2 YSLEER, per germline. Here the CDR3 reads CASRPQGNEKLFF.

The chain combines TRBV7-7 with TRBJ2-5. Germline V gives CDR1 SSHAT, CDR2 FNYEAQ (reference sequence). CDR3 size: 14 residues. The CDR3 is CASSFGLLGETQYF. The whole variable domain, remainder taken from reference TRBV7-7 and TRBJ2-5, is GAGVSQSPRYKVTKRGQDVTLRCDPISSHATLYWYQQALGQGPEFLTYFNYEAQPDKSGLPSDRFSAERPEGSISTLTIQRTEQRDSAMYRCASSFGLLGETQYFGPGTRLLVL.

J is TRBJ2-5 and V is TRBV6-2 or TRBV6-3. From germline, CDR1 is MNHEY and CDR2 SVGEGT. CDR3 length: 14 amino acids. The CDR3 loop reads CASSYAGSQETQYF.

The rearrangement uses TRBV14 and TRBJ1-1. Germline loops: CDR1 SGHDN, CDR2 FVKESK. The CDR3 contains 13 residues. The CDR3 sequence: CASSQEIVWSAFF.

The gene calls are TRBV25-1 and TRBJ1-2; TCRdb proposes TRBD1, but this gene call is untestable without DNA. CDR1 and CDR2 (germline): MGHDK, SYGVNS. The CDR3 sequence is 15 residues long. The CDR3: CASSTVGTENYGYTF.

The chain employs TRBV10-3 and TRBJ2-7. CDR1 is ENHRY, CDR2 SYGVKD, per germline. CDR3 size: 13 residues. CDR3 residues: CAISESGFDEQYF.

The chain couples TRBV12-3 or TRBV12-4 to TRBJ2-2. This CDR3 has 16 residues. CDR3 residues: CASSLVRQSNTGELFF.

The CDR3 loop is CASSRTVGTDTQYF. The chain carries TRBV6-4 and TRBJ2-3. This CDR3 contains 14 residues. Germline V CDR1 and CDR2: MRHNA, SNTAGT.

V is TRBV7-2 and J is TRBJ1-2. The CDR3 covers 11 residues. The germline CDR1 and CDR2 sequences are SGHTA and FQGNSA. CDR3 in amino acids: CASSLLSGYTF.

The V gene is TRBV12-3 or TRBV12-4, the J gene TRBJ1-2; the TRBD1 assignment by TCRdb is unverifiable without DNA. The CDR3 consists of 14 residues. The CDR3 loop is CASSFQGWDYGYTF.

This rearrangement joins TRBV29-1 to TRBJ2-7; TCRdb's D call, TRBD1, is unchecked because there is no DNA. The CDR3 extends over 13 amino acids. Germline lookup yields CDR1 SQVTM and CDR2 ANQGSEA. CDR3 region: CSVGQGTTYEQYF.

This chain links TRBV5-6 with TRBJ2-3; TCRdb gives TRBD1 as the D gene, but with no DNA this cannot be confirmed. Germline V gene lookup returns CDR1 SGHDT and CDR2 YYEEEE. The CDR3 is made up of 15 amino acids. The CDR3: CASHHRVDSTDTQYF.

This clonotype is labeled medium-sized based on frequency. The chain links TRBV19 to TRBJ2-1; with no DNA, the TCRdb D assignment of TRBD1 cannot be verified. The CDR3 runs 14 residues. The germline V gene encodes CDR1 LNHDA and CDR2 SQIVND (reference sequence). The CDR3 here is CASSDSGGGNEQFF.